This is a list of T cell receptor beta chains from one sample in a study of T cells after posttransplantation cyclophosphamide. Sequencing was performed with immunoSEQ multiplex PCR; in TCRdb, only in-frame clones are kept and a portion is missing. Altogether approximately 40,000 clones were found in the sample, and no singletons occur. The source material was PBMCs. Receptors originate from a middle-aged man in good health, CMV-negative, and a related stem cell transplant donor. Both conserved end residues are part of each CDR3. Fields, in order: V gene, D gene, J gene, clone size, CDR3 protein, CDR3 DNA. The D gene is left open where the match is weak. Expanded clones are given a class, and other clones once, few, many or no size at all.

V gene: TRBV5-1; D gene: .; J gene: TRBJ2-1; clone size: few; CDR3 protein: CASSPRLVSNEQFF; CDR3 DNA: TGCGCCAGCAGCCCCCGCCTAGTGTCCAATGAGCAGTTCTTC
V gene: TRBV9; D gene: .; J gene: TRBJ1-1; clone size: many; CDR3 protein: CASRPPGLNTEAFF; CDR3 DNA: TGTGCCAGCAGGCCGCCAGGATTGAACACTGAAGCTTTCTTT
V gene: TRBV7-9; D gene: .; J gene: TRBJ2-5; clone size: many; CDR3 protein: CASSLGLAYMRETQYF; CDR3 DNA: TGTGCCAGCAGCTTAGGGCTAGCCTACATGAGGGAGACCCAGTACTTC
V gene: TRBV25-1; D gene: TRBD1; J gene: TRBJ1-4; clone size: many; CDR3 protein: CASSERDRLNEKLFF; CDR3 DNA: TGTGCCAGCAGTGAAAGGGACAGGCTTAATGAAAAACTGTTTTTT
V gene: TRBV6-1; D gene: .; J gene: TRBJ1-5; clone size: many; CDR3 protein: CASSEDRNQPQHF; CDR3 DNA: TGTGCCAGCAGTGAAGATCGTAATCAGCCCCAGCATTTT
V gene: TRBV5-6; D gene: .; J gene: TRBJ1-6; clone size: many; CDR3 protein: CASNRQGISPLHF; CDR3 DNA: TGTGCCAGCAACCGGCAGGGTATTTCACCCCTCCACTTT
V gene: TRBV18; D gene: TRBD1; J gene: TRBJ2-3; clone size: many; CDR3 protein: CASSGTDTDTQYF; CDR3 DNA: TGTGCCAGCTCGGGGACAGATACAGATACGCAGTATTTT
V gene: TRBV5-1; D gene: TRBD2; J gene: TRBJ2-5; clone size: .; CDR3 protein: CASKSGREETQYF; CDR3 DNA: TGCGCCAGCAAGAGCGGGAGGGAGGAGACCCAGTACTTC
V gene: TRBV28; D gene: .; J gene: TRBJ2-3; clone size: .; CDR3 protein: CASSPTGTDTQYF; CDR3 DNA: TGTGCCAGCAGTCCAACAGGGACAGATACGCAGTATTTT
V gene: TRBV7-3; D gene: .; J gene: TRBJ2-3; clone size: many; CDR3 protein: CASSLAGLVRTDTQYF; CDR3 DNA: TGTGCCAGCAGCTTAGCTGGACTCGTACGCACAGATACGCAGTATTTT
V gene: TRBV4-3; D gene: TRBD2; J gene: TRBJ2-1; clone size: many; CDR3 protein: CASSQVGTRANEQFF; CDR3 DNA: TGCGCCAGCAGCCAGGTAGGGACTAGGGCCAATGAGCAGTTCTTC
V gene: TRBV7-9; D gene: TRBD2; J gene: TRBJ2-5; clone size: many; CDR3 protein: CASRLTSGIETQYF; CDR3 DNA: TGTGCCAGCAGGTTGACTAGCGGGATTGAGACCCAGTACTTC
V gene: TRBV5-4; D gene: .; J gene: TRBJ2-7; clone size: many; CDR3 protein: CASSTAREQYF; CDR3 DNA: TGTGCCAGCAGCACCGCGAGGGAGCAGTACTTC
V gene: TRBV14; D gene: .; J gene: TRBJ1-1; clone size: many; CDR3 protein: CASRKGTAFMNTEAFF; CDR3 DNA: TGTGCCAGCAGAAAGGGGACTGCCTTCATGAACACTGAAGCTTTCTTT
V gene: TRBV18; D gene: .; J gene: TRBJ1-5; clone size: many; CDR3 protein: CASSSAGGMGNQPQHF; CDR3 DNA: TGTGCCAGCTCATCTGCCGGGGGTATGGGCAATCAGCCCCAGCATTTT
V gene: TRBV4-2; D gene: TRBD2; J gene: TRBJ2-3; clone size: .; CDR3 protein: CASSQDPKRGGTDTQYF; CDR3 DNA: TGTGCCAGCAGCCAAGACCCCAAGCGGGGGGGCACAGATACGCAGTATTTT
V gene: TRBV5-1; D gene: TRBD1; J gene: TRBJ1-1; clone size: many; CDR3 protein: CASSLLPGQGRAEAFF; CDR3 DNA: TGCGCCAGCAGCTTACTACCGGGACAGGGGAGGGCTGAAGCTTTCTTT
V gene: TRBV7-3; D gene: .; J gene: TRBJ2-2; clone size: many; CDR3 protein: CASSLGQGPTGELFF; CDR3 DNA: TGTGCCAGCAGCTTAGGGCAGGGGCCAACCGGGGAGCTGTTTTTT
V gene: TRBV5-4; D gene: TRBD1; J gene: TRBJ2-5; clone size: many; CDR3 protein: CASSAMATGPQETQYF; CDR3 DNA: TGTGCCAGCAGCGCCATGGCGACAGGGCCCCAAGAGACCCAGTACTTC
V gene: TRBV9; D gene: .; J gene: TRBJ1-5; clone size: many; CDR3 protein: CASSVTGNSNQPQHF; CDR3 DNA: TGTGCCAGCAGCGTAACAGGGAATAGCAATCAGCCCCAGCATTTT
V gene: TRBV2; D gene: .; J gene: TRBJ2-7; clone size: many; CDR3 protein: CASKEGSPTYEQYF; CDR3 DNA: TGTGCCAGCAAAGAGGGTTCACCAACCTACGAGCAGTACTTC
V gene: TRBV5-1; D gene: .; J gene: TRBJ2-5; clone size: .; CDR3 protein: CASNRAGETQYF; CDR3 DNA: TGCGCCAGCAACAGGGCGGGAGAGACCCAGTACTTC
V gene: TRBV29-1; D gene: .; J gene: TRBJ2-5; clone size: many; CDR3 protein: CSVKSEETQYF; CDR3 DNA: TGCAGCGTTAAGAGTGAAGAGACCCAGTACTTC
V gene: TRBV11-2; D gene: .; J gene: TRBJ2-7; clone size: many; CDR3 protein: CASSPAPRGPYEQYF; CDR3 DNA: TGTGCCAGCAGCCCAGCCCCCAGGGGACCCTACGAGCAGTACTTC
V gene: TRBV6-5; D gene: .; J gene: TRBJ1-4; clone size: many; CDR3 protein: CASRTAGASREKLFF; CDR3 DNA: TGTGCCAGCAGAACCGCAGGGGCCAGTCGTGAAAAACTGTTTTTT
V gene: TRBV7-9; D gene: .; J gene: TRBJ2-6; clone size: many; CDR3 protein: CASSLSGVGANVLTF; CDR3 DNA: TGTGCCAGCAGCCTGTCAGGGGTAGGGGCCAACGTCCTGACTTTC
V gene: TRBV5-1; D gene: TRBD1; J gene: TRBJ1-1; clone size: many; CDR3 protein: CASSGQGITEAFF; CDR3 DNA: TGCGCCAGCAGCGGACAGGGGATCACTGAAGCTTTCTTT
V gene: TRBV19; D gene: TRBD1; J gene: TRBJ1-3; clone size: many; CDR3 protein: CASLGTGALGNTIYF; CDR3 DNA: TGTGCCAGCCTAGGGACAGGGGCGCTTGGAAACACCATATATTTT
V gene: TRBV5-4; D gene: TRBD2; J gene: TRBJ2-3; clone size: many; CDR3 protein: CASSPVLAGAQYF; CDR3 DNA: TGTGCCAGCAGCCCTGTACTCGCGGGAGCGCAGTATTTT
V gene: TRBV19; D gene: .; J gene: TRBJ2-1; clone size: many; CDR3 protein: CASSIAGTRSYNEQFF; CDR3 DNA: TGTGCCAGTAGTATAGCCGGGACACGCTCCTACAATGAGCAGTTCTTC
V gene: TRBV7-3; D gene: TRBD2; J gene: TRBJ2-7; clone size: few; CDR3 protein: CASSWGGGAYEQYF; CDR3 DNA: TGTGCCAGCAGCTGGGGCGGGGGGGCCTACGAGCAGTACTTC
V gene: TRBV19; D gene: TRBD1; J gene: TRBJ2-1; clone size: few; CDR3 protein: CASRGTGIYNEQFF; CDR3 DNA: TGTGCCAGTCGAGGGACAGGGATCTACAATGAGCAGTTCTTC
V gene: TRBV5-4; D gene: TRBD2; J gene: TRBJ2-1; clone size: many; CDR3 protein: CASSRRLAVSYNEQFF; CDR3 DNA: TGTGCCAGCAGCCGTAGACTAGCGGTCTCCTACAATGAGCAGTTCTTC
V gene: TRBV7-9; D gene: TRBD1; J gene: TRBJ1-4; clone size: .; CDR3 protein: CASSSWTGVEKLFF; CDR3 DNA: TGTGCCAGCAGCTCTTGGACAGGGGTTGAAAAACTGTTTTTT
V gene: TRBV10-3; D gene: TRBD2; J gene: TRBJ2-1; clone size: many; CDR3 protein: CAISESWGLAGVNNEQFF; CDR3 DNA: TGTGCCATCAGTGAGTCGTGGGGACTAGCGGGAGTCAACAATGAGCAGTTCTTC
V gene: TRBV7-3; D gene: TRBD2; J gene: TRBJ2-2; clone size: many; CDR3 protein: CASSLRAGGNFANTGELFF; CDR3 DNA: TGTGCCAGCAGCTTACGAGCGGGAGGTAACTTCGCGAACACCGGGGAGCTGTTTTTT
V gene: TRBV2; D gene: TRBD1; J gene: TRBJ2-2; clone size: many; CDR3 protein: CASSPTGVELFF; CDR3 DNA: TGTGCCAGCAGCCCGACAGGGGTTGAGCTGTTTTTT
V gene: TRBV27; D gene: TRBD1; J gene: TRBJ1-1; clone size: many; CDR3 protein: CASSLSTGLGLNTEAFF; CDR3 DNA: TGTGCCAGCAGTTTATCGACAGGGCTTGGCTTGAACACTGAAGCTTTCTTT
V gene: TRBV18; D gene: TRBD2; J gene: TRBJ2-2; clone size: many; CDR3 protein: CASSPSGGVTNTGELFF; CDR3 DNA: TGTGCCAGCTCACCAAGCGGGGGAGTAACGAACACCGGGGAGCTGTTTTTT
V gene: TRBV5-1; D gene: .; J gene: TRBJ2-1; clone size: many; CDR3 protein: CASRGEAASYNEQFF; CDR3 DNA: TGCGCCAGCAGGGGAGAGGCAGCCTCCTACAATGAGCAGTTCTTC
V gene: TRBV25-1; D gene: TRBD1; J gene: TRBJ1-6; clone size: many; CDR3 protein: CASSPQGALWDSPLHF; CDR3 DNA: TGTGCCAGCAGTCCACAGGGGGCGCTTTGGGATTCACCCCTCCACTTT
V gene: TRBV6-4; D gene: .; J gene: TRBJ1-6; clone size: many; CDR3 protein: CASSSGALNSPLHF; CDR3 DNA: TGTGCCAGCAGTTCAGGGGCTCTTAATTCACCCCTCCACTTT
V gene: TRBV19; D gene: .; J gene: TRBJ1-5; clone size: .; CDR3 protein: CASSTPFGGDSNQPQHF; CDR3 DNA: TGTGCCAGTAGTACCCCTTTCGGAGGGGATAGCAATCAGCCCCAGCATTTT
V gene: TRBV9; D gene: TRBD1; J gene: TRBJ2-2; clone size: .; CDR3 protein: CASSAQEGGTGGSGELFF; CDR3 DNA: TGTGCCAGCAGCGCCCAGGAGGGCGGGACAGGGGGCTCCGGGGAGCTGTTTTTT
V gene: TRBV20-1; D gene: TRBD1; J gene: TRBJ2-5; clone size: many; CDR3 protein: CSAGIYGTDF; CDR3 DNA: TGCAGTGCTGGAATCTACGGGACAGACTTC
V gene: TRBV19; D gene: .; J gene: TRBJ1-5; clone size: many; CDR3 protein: CASSIGGLSNQPQHF; CDR3 DNA: TGTGCCAGTAGTATCGGGGGTCTGAGCAATCAGCCCCAGCATTTT
V gene: TRBV7-9; D gene: .; J gene: TRBJ1-2; clone size: many; CDR3 protein: CASSSPGHNYGYTF; CDR3 DNA: TGTGCCAGCAGCTCACCGGGACACAACTATGGCTACACCTTC
V gene: TRBV4-3; D gene: TRBD2; J gene: TRBJ2-5; clone size: .; CDR3 protein: CASSQDSWREDLQETQYF; CDR3 DNA: TGCGCCAGCAGCCAAGATTCGTGGCGGGAGGACCTCCAAGAGACCCAGTACTTC
V gene: TRBV2; D gene: TRBD1; J gene: TRBJ2-5; clone size: .; CDR3 protein: CASKTGTGFEETQYF; CDR3 DNA: TGTGCCAGCAAAACCGGGACAGGGTTCGAAGAGACCCAGTACTTC
V gene: TRBV11-3; D gene: .; J gene: TRBJ2-7; clone size: few; CDR3 protein: CASSLTGYEQYF; CDR3 DNA: TGTGCCAGCAGCTTAACGGGATACGAGCAGTACTTC
V gene: TRBV6-5; D gene: TRBD1; J gene: TRBJ1-2; clone size: many; CDR3 protein: CASSPIDREHYGYTF; CDR3 DNA: TGTGCCAGCAGCCCGATCGACAGGGAACACTATGGCTACACCTTC
V gene: TRBV7-2; D gene: TRBD2; J gene: TRBJ2-1; clone size: few; CDR3 protein: CASSLALAGYNEQFF; CDR3 DNA: TGTGCCAGCAGCTTAGCCCTAGCGGGATACAATGAGCAGTTCTTC
V gene: TRBV7-9; D gene: TRBD1; J gene: TRBJ1-1; clone size: many; CDR3 protein: CASGEQGEGTEAFF; CDR3 DNA: TGTGCCAGCGGAGAACAGGGGGAAGGGACTGAAGCTTTCTTT
V gene: TRBV6-1; D gene: .; J gene: TRBJ1-5; clone size: many; CDR3 protein: CASSVGGVSNQPQHF; CDR3 DNA: TGTGCCAGCAGTGTGGGGGGAGTTAGCAATCAGCCCCAGCATTTT
V gene: TRBV7-3; D gene: .; J gene: TRBJ1-1; clone size: many; CDR3 protein: CASSFTPQSEAFF; CDR3 DNA: TGTGCCAGCAGCTTCACCCCACAGAGTGAAGCTTTCTTT